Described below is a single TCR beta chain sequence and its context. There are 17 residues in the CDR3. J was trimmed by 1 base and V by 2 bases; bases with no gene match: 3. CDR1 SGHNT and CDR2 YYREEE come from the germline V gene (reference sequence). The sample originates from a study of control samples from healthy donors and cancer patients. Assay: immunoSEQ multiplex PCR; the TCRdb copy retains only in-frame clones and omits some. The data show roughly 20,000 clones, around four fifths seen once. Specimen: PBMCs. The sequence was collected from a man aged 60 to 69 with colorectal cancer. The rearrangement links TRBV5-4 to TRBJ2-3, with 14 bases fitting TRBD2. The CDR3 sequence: CASSLGLAGGRTDTQYF. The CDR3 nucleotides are TGTGCCAGCAGCTTAGGACTAGCGGGGGGACGCACAGATACGCAGTATTTT.